This T cell receptor (beta chain) is drawn from a study of beta chain features in type 1 diabetes. Study details: Age and gender were similar between patients and healthy donors, as were cell yields. Broader study findings: For Type 1 diabetes patients, all four CD4+ subsets carried TCRB CDR3s that were moderately but significantly shorter. Comparison showed that naive, central memory and Treg TCRB repertoires appeared more similar among patients than among healthy donors.

TCRB transcripts that were expressed got sequenced, as all of the isolated RNA had been reverse transcribed. Mean read depth for naive, central memory and regulatory T cell samples was approximately 3.57 million reads. The table came from immunoSEQ multiplex PCR; TCRdb's copy has only in-frame clones and leaves some out. The table has around 300,000 clones, 13% to 15% seen once. About this clone: Its antigen is not known.

J was trimmed by 5 bases and V by 3 bases; bases with no gene match: 8. The CDR3 totals 15 residues. Germline CDR1 SGDLS, CDR2 YYNGEE. V usage is TRBV9 and J usage is TRBJ2-5; TRBD1 matches at 9 bases. Sequencing input: central memory CD4+ T cells from blood. The TCR was taken from a man younger than 45 in good health. DNA of the CDR3: TGTGCCAGCAGCGCGAGGACAGGGGCCGGGGAGACCCAGTACTTC. This gives the protein CASSARTGAGETQYF.